A selection of T cell receptor beta chains follows, all from one sample in a study of blood T cell repertoires in COVID-19. Produced via immunoSEQ multiplex PCR; TCRdb's table is partial and in-frame only. The repertoire holds fewer than 120,000 clones, with 82% as singletons. Sequencing used peripheral blood. These receptors were taken from a woman aged 60-75 years with acute or convalescent COVID-19. CDR3s include the opening cysteine and the closing phenylalanine or tryptophan. D genes are given only for firm matches. Clone size is shown for a subset of rows, as once, few, many or a class of expanded clone.

CDR3 length,J gene,V gene,clone size,D gene,CDR3 protein,CDR3 DNA
16,TRBJ2-7,TRBV3-1/TRBV3-2,few,NA,CASSQASGQTLYEQYF,TGTGCCAGCAGCCAAGCCAGCGGACAGACCCTCTACGAGCAGTACTTC
15,TRBJ1-2,TRBV11-2,NA,TRBD1,CASSLDPGQGVGYTF,TGTGCCAGCAGCTTAGATCCGGGACAGGGTGTTGGCTACACCTTC
14,TRBJ2-7,TRBV4-2,NA,NA,CASSHTTGTYEQYF,TGTGCCAGCAGCCACACGACAGGAACCTACGAGCAGTACTTC
15,TRBJ1-1,TRBV6-1,few,NA,CASSEGQRGNTEAFF,TGTGCCAGCAGTGAAGGCCAACGGGGGAACACTGAAGCTTTCTTT
16,TRBJ1-4,TRBV4-2,NA,NA,CASSQVGGFSNEKLFF,TGTGCCAGCAGCCAAGTAGGGGGTTTCTCTAATGAAAAACTGTTTTTT
12,TRBJ1-6,TRBV24-1,few,NA,CATSSGNSPLHF,TGTGCCACCAGTAGCGGTAATTCACCCCTCCACTTT
17,TRBJ1-3,TRBV7-9,NA,NA,CASSLAGGRGSGNTIYF,TGTGCCAGCAGCTTAGCGGGCGGTAGGGGCTCCGGAAACACCATATATTTT
14,TRBJ1-2,TRBV6-6,NA,TRBD1,CASRDRDRGYGYTF,TGTGCCAGCAGGGACCGGGACAGGGGCTATGGCTACACCTTC
17,TRBJ1-4,TRBV19,NA,TRBD1,CASSDRGRSLSNEKLFF,TGTGCCAGTAGCGACAGGGGGCGCAGTCTCTCTAATGAAAAACTGTTTTTT
15,TRBJ1-1,TRBV19,NA,TRBD1,CASSRGTGVGTEAFF,TGTGCCAGTAGTAGGGGGACAGGGGTAGGCACTGAAGCTTTCTTT
13,TRBJ1-4,TRBV12-3/TRBV12-4,NA,TRBD1,CASSWGQPRREFF,TGTGCCAGCAGTTGGGGACAGCCCAGAAGGGAGTTTTTT